This is a list of T cell receptor beta chains from one sample in a study of blood T cell repertoires in COVID-19. Only in-frame clones appear in the TCRdb table, and some are missing; sequencing was by immunoSEQ multiplex PCR. This table has around 220,000 clones, approximately 81% appearing once. Sequenced input: peripheral blood. These receptors were taken from a woman older than 75 with acute or convalescent COVID-19. CDR3s include the opening cysteine and the closing phenylalanine or tryptophan. D genes are given only for firm matches. Where a row states a size, it is once, few, many or the class of an expanded clone; other rows omit it.

abundance: .
v_gene: TRBV9
j_gene: TRBJ2-3
d_gene: TRBD2
CDR3nt: TGTGCCAGCAGCCCCCGGACTAGCGGGGGACCCACAGATACGCAGTATTTT
CDR3aa: CASSPRTSGGPTDTQYF

abundance: .
v_gene: TRBV7-2
j_gene: TRBJ2-7
d_gene: .
CDR3nt: TGTGCCAGCAGCTCCGTTATAGTCGGCGGTCAAGACGAGCAGTACTTC
CDR3aa: CASSSVIVGGQDEQYF

abundance: .
v_gene: TRBV21-1
j_gene: TRBJ2-3
d_gene: .
CDR3nt: TGTGCCAGCCCCCCTAGCACAGATACGCAGTATTTT
CDR3aa: CASPPSTDTQYF

abundance: .
v_gene: TRBV30
j_gene: TRBJ2-7
d_gene: .
CDR3nt: TGTGCCTGGGGCGGTTTAGAGCAGTACTTC
CDR3aa: CAWGGLEQYF

abundance: .
v_gene: TRBV5-6
j_gene: TRBJ2-1
d_gene: .
CDR3nt: TGTGCCAGCACCCTTGGGGGGACTGCACAGTTCTTC
CDR3aa: CASTLGGTAQFF

abundance: few
v_gene: TRBV9
j_gene: TRBJ1-6
d_gene: TRBD1
CDR3nt: TGTGCCAGCAGCGGCGGGACAGGGGGAAATTCACCCCTCCACTTT
CDR3aa: CASSGGTGGNSPLHF

abundance: .
v_gene: TRBV19
j_gene: TRBJ2-1
d_gene: .
CDR3nt: TGTGCCAGTAGGAGGGCAGGCTCCTACAATGAGCAGTTCTTC
CDR3aa: CASRRAGSYNEQFF

abundance: .
v_gene: TRBV7-3
j_gene: TRBJ1-1
d_gene: .
CDR3nt: TGTGCCAGCAGCTTACAGGGACTAGGGAACACTGAAGCTTTCTTT
CDR3aa: CASSLQGLGNTEAFF

abundance: .
v_gene: TRBV11-3
j_gene: TRBJ1-4
d_gene: .
CDR3nt: TGTGCCAGCAGCCCTCGTGGAGGGAGCAATGAAAAACTGTTTTTT
CDR3aa: CASSPRGGSNEKLFF

abundance: .
v_gene: TRBV4-3
j_gene: TRBJ2-5
d_gene: .
CDR3nt: TGCGCCAGCAGCCAATTACTAGGGGGGGGCGCGGCCCAGTACTTC
CDR3aa: CASSQLLGGGAAQYF

abundance: once
v_gene: TRBV30
j_gene: TRBJ2-2
d_gene: .
CDR3nt: TGTGCCTGGAGCCTTAACACCGGGGAGCTGTTTTTT
CDR3aa: CAWSLNTGELFF

abundance: .
v_gene: TRBV24-1
j_gene: TRBJ2-1
d_gene: TRBD1
CDR3nt: TGTGCCACCAGTGATTCCTCCGGGACAGCTTACAATGAGCAGTTCTTC
CDR3aa: CATSDSSGTAYNEQFF

abundance: .
v_gene: TRBV6-4
j_gene: TRBJ1-1
d_gene: .
CDR3nt: TGTGCCAGCAGTGACTCAGGCTCCCCTAGGACTGAAGCTTTCTTT
CDR3aa: CASSDSGSPRTEAFF

abundance: few
v_gene: TRBV5-4
j_gene: TRBJ2-7
d_gene: .
CDR3nt: TGTGCCAGCAGCGGGGGAGGAGATAGCAGTACCTACGAGCAGTACTTC
CDR3aa: CASSGGGDSSTYEQYF

abundance: .
v_gene: TRBV4-3
j_gene: TRBJ1-2
d_gene: TRBD1
CDR3nt: TGCGCCAGCAGCCAGGGACTAACAGGGGGCGGTAGCTATGGCTACACCTTC
CDR3aa: CASSQGLTGGGSYGYTF

abundance: .
v_gene: TRBV10-3
j_gene: TRBJ1-1
d_gene: TRBD1
CDR3nt: TGTGCCATCAGGCCCGGGACAGGGGATACTGAAGCTTTCTTT
CDR3aa: CAIRPGTGDTEAFF

abundance: .
v_gene: TRBV6-5
j_gene: TRBJ1-3
d_gene: .
CDR3nt: TGTGCCAGCAGGCGCGGGGTGACGGGAAACACCATATATTTT
CDR3aa: CASRRGVTGNTIYF

abundance: .
v_gene: TRBV4-1
j_gene: TRBJ1-6
d_gene: .
CDR3nt: TGCGCCAGCAGCCAAGAGGCGAACGGGGGGTTTTCACCCCTCCACTTT
CDR3aa: CASSQEANGGFSPLHF

abundance: .
v_gene: TRBV3-1/TRBV3-2
j_gene: TRBJ2-7
d_gene: .
CDR3nt: TGTGCCAGCAGTCAGTTACGAGGAGAGCAGTACTTC
CDR3aa: CASSQLRGEQYF

abundance: .
v_gene: TRBV6-1
j_gene: TRBJ2-7
d_gene: .
CDR3nt: TGTGCCAGCAGCAGTTCTGCCTACGAGCAGTACTTC
CDR3aa: CASSSSAYEQYF

abundance: .
v_gene: TRBV7-2
j_gene: TRBJ2-3
d_gene: .
CDR3nt: TGTGCCAGCAGCCCGAGCGGCGGGGTCACAGATACGCAGTATTTT
CDR3aa: CASSPSGGVTDTQYF

abundance: .
v_gene: TRBV19
j_gene: TRBJ1-5
d_gene: TRBD1
CDR3nt: TGTGCCAGTACCACGGACAGGTATCAGCCCCAGCATTTT
CDR3aa: CASTTDRYQPQHF

abundance: .
v_gene: TRBV7-2
j_gene: TRBJ1-3
d_gene: TRBD1
CDR3nt: TGTGCCAGCAGCGAACAGACAGGGCCTGGAAACACCATATATTTT
CDR3aa: CASSEQTGPGNTIYF

abundance: few
v_gene: TRBV11-3
j_gene: TRBJ2-7
d_gene: .
CDR3nt: TGTGCCAGCAGCTTAGAAGGAGTCTACGAGCAGTACTTC
CDR3aa: CASSLEGVYEQYF

abundance: .
v_gene: TRBV7-2
j_gene: TRBJ1-1
d_gene: .
CDR3nt: TGTGCCAGCAGCCTGGGACAGAACACTGAAGCTTTCTTT
CDR3aa: CASSLGQNTEAFF

abundance: .
v_gene: TRBV9
j_gene: TRBJ1-2
d_gene: TRBD1
CDR3nt: TGTGCCAGCAGCGCTGACAGGGAGTCTGGCTACACCTTC
CDR3aa: CASSADRESGYTF

abundance: .
v_gene: TRBV7-3
j_gene: TRBJ2-3
d_gene: TRBD2
CDR3nt: TGTGCCAGCAGCCCGCCCTCGGGGGGGGAGGGAGATACGCAGTATTTT
CDR3aa: CASSPPSGGEGDTQYF

abundance: .
v_gene: TRBV9
j_gene: TRBJ2-1
d_gene: .
CDR3nt: TGTGCCAGCAGCGCCACTACCCCTGGAACAAGTGGGGAGCAGTTCTTC
CDR3aa: CASSATTPGTSGEQFF

abundance: .
v_gene: TRBV25-1
j_gene: TRBJ1-2
d_gene: .
CDR3nt: TGTGCCAGCAGTGGGTGGGGGGGAGCTAACTATGGCTACACCTTC
CDR3aa: CASSGWGGANYGYTF

abundance: once
v_gene: TRBV15
j_gene: TRBJ2-5
d_gene: .
CDR3nt: TGTGCCACCAGCAGAGGCCTACAAGAGACCCAGTACTTC
CDR3aa: CATSRGLQETQYF

abundance: .
v_gene: TRBV25-1
j_gene: TRBJ1-2
d_gene: .
CDR3nt: TGTGCCAGCAGTGGAGGTGACAGCGTCTATGGCTACACCTTC
CDR3aa: CASSGGDSVYGYTF

abundance: .
v_gene: TRBV11-2
j_gene: TRBJ1-1
d_gene: .
CDR3nt: TGTGCCAGCAGCTCCCGGCAGGGTGTCGGTGGAACTGAAGCTTTCTTT
CDR3aa: CASSSRQGVGGTEAFF

abundance: .
v_gene: TRBV7-6
j_gene: TRBJ1-3
d_gene: .
CDR3nt: TGTGCCAGCAGTTTCGCAGGTGGAGAGGGATCGGGAAACACCATATATTTT
CDR3aa: CASSFAGGEGSGNTIYF

abundance: .
v_gene: TRBV28
j_gene: TRBJ1-3
d_gene: .
CDR3nt: TGTGCCAGCAGGCCTCCCTTCGGGGAGGCTTCTGGAAACACCATATATTTT
CDR3aa: CASRPPFGEASGNTIYF

abundance: .
v_gene: TRBV10-3
j_gene: TRBJ1-4
d_gene: TRBD1
CDR3nt: TGTGCCATCAGTGCAGGGGGCGAAGCAACTAATGAAAAACTGTTTTTT
CDR3aa: CAISAGGEATNEKLFF

abundance: few
v_gene: TRBV29-1
j_gene: TRBJ1-2
d_gene: .
CDR3nt: TGCAGCGTAACACTAGACACCTATGGCTACACCTTC
CDR3aa: CSVTLDTYGYTF

abundance: .
v_gene: TRBV18
j_gene: TRBJ1-1
d_gene: .
CDR3nt: TGTGCCAGCTCACCTACAGGAGATAACACTGAAGCTTTCTTT
CDR3aa: CASSPTGDNTEAFF

abundance: .
v_gene: TRBV18
j_gene: TRBJ1-2
d_gene: TRBD1
CDR3nt: TGTGCCAGCTCATCAACAGGGGAAAATGGCTACACCTTC
CDR3aa: CASSSTGENGYTF

abundance: .
v_gene: TRBV6-5
j_gene: TRBJ1-2
d_gene: .
CDR3nt: TGTGCCAGCAGTTACGGGGCAAACTATGGCTACACCTTC
CDR3aa: CASSYGANYGYTF

abundance: once
v_gene: TRBV6-4
j_gene: TRBJ2-7
d_gene: TRBD2
CDR3nt: TGTGCCAGCAGGGGTCTAGCGGGAACTATCGAGCAGTACTTC
CDR3aa: CASRGLAGTIEQYF

abundance: .
v_gene: TRBV12-3/TRBV12-4
j_gene: TRBJ2-7
d_gene: TRBD1
CDR3nt: TGTGCCAGCAGTAAGGACAGGCGCGAGCAGTACTTC
CDR3aa: CASSKDRREQYF

abundance: .
v_gene: TRBV6-5
j_gene: TRBJ2-3
d_gene: TRBD1
CDR3nt: TGTGCCAGCACCCGGGACAGGGAAAAAGATACGCAGTATTTT
CDR3aa: CASTRDREKDTQYF

abundance: few
v_gene: TRBV19
j_gene: TRBJ2-2
d_gene: TRBD2
CDR3nt: TGTGCCAGTAGGTTCGATGGCGGGAGGGCCGGCGGGGAGCTGTTTTTT
CDR3aa: CASRFDGGRAGGELFF

abundance: .
v_gene: TRBV6-2/TRBV6-3
j_gene: TRBJ1-2
d_gene: .
CDR3nt: TGTGCCAGCAGTTATGTCGGGGGGACTGGCTACACCTTC
CDR3aa: CASSYVGGTGYTF

abundance: .
v_gene: TRBV19
j_gene: TRBJ1-5
d_gene: .
CDR3nt: TGTGCCAGTATTGGAGGGCAGGGTGGGCTACATAGCAATCAGCCCCAGCATTTT
CDR3aa: CASIGGQGGLHSNQPQHF

abundance: .
v_gene: TRBV7-2
j_gene: TRBJ2-2
d_gene: TRBD1
CDR3nt: TGTGCCAGCAGCTTTTTAGGACAGGGGGCAGTGGGAAGGACCGGGGAGCTGTTTTTT
CDR3aa: CASSFLGQGAVGRTGELFF

abundance: .
v_gene: TRBV3-1/TRBV3-2
j_gene: TRBJ2-6
d_gene: .
CDR3nt: TGTGCCAGCAGCCCCCCCCTTGGGGCCAACGTCCTGACTTTC
CDR3aa: CASSPPLGANVLTF

abundance: few
v_gene: TRBV30
j_gene: TRBJ1-4
d_gene: .
CDR3nt: TGTGCCTGGAGTGTGAGGGGGGAAAAACTGTTTTTT
CDR3aa: CAWSVRGEKLFF

abundance: once
v_gene: TRBV6-5
j_gene: TRBJ1-2
d_gene: TRBD1
CDR3nt: TGTGCCAGCAGTAGACAGGGGGTGGGTAACTATGGCTACACCTTC
CDR3aa: CASSRQGVGNYGYTF